The next 21 T cell receptor beta chains were all read from a single sample in a study of shared clonotypes between healthy human individuals. Clones were sequenced by immunoSEQ multiplex PCR, and TCRdb holds only the in-frame ones, with some missing. Of about 2.1 million clones listed, 85% to 95% are singletons. Naive CD8 cells lacked CD45RO and underwent positive selection for CCR7, leaving out terminally differentiated effector memory CD45RA+ cells. Sequencing was performed on naive CD8+ T cells from PBMCs. The receptors originated from a young man in good health. Some clones in this sample may be carry-over from other donors' samples.

The rearrangement uses TRBV27 and TRBJ2-2, with D possibly matching TRBD2 (6 bases). Germline V gene lookup returns CDR1 MNHEY and CDR2 SMNVEV (reference sequence). V lost 6 bases to trimming and J lost 2 bases, with 16 bases between them. CDR3 length equals 16 residues. The CDR3 region has the DNA TGTGCCAGCAGCCCGGATTTGGGGGGTAACACCGGGGAGCTGTTTTTT. Protein sequence: CASSPDLGGNTGELFF.

The rearrangement links TRBV11-2 to TRBJ1-2, with D possibly TRBD1 on 5 matching bases. CDR3 length equals 16 residues. The V gene's germline CDR1 is SGHAT and CDR2 FQNNGV. V gave up 1 base and J gave up 4 bases, with 16 bases separating them. The CDR3 bases are TGTGCCAGCAGCTTAGGACCGGGGACCTCAACCTATGGCTACACCTTC. Encoded protein: CASSLGPGTSTYGYTF.

The gene calls are TRBV7-2 and TRBJ2-7; 10 nucleotides match TRBD1. V was clipped by 10 bases and J by 0 bases; unmatched bases: 6. The germline CDR1 and CDR2 sequences are SGHTA and FQGNSA. The CDR3 runs to 14 residues. CDR3 nucleotides: TGTGCCACCTCGGACAGGGGGTCCTCCTACGAGCAGTACTTC. Translating it yields CATSDRGSSYEQYF.

The J gene is TRBJ2-5, the V gene TRBV15; TRBD2 is a possible D gene (5 bases). V was trimmed by 2 bases and J by 1 base, leaving 11 bases between them. Germline CDR1 is LNHNV and CDR2 is YYDKDF (reference sequence). CDR3 length equals 15 residues. The CDR3 sequence is CATSRLAGPQETQYF. Here the CDR3 DNA reads TGTGCCACCAGCAGACTAGCAGGCCCCCAAGAGACCCAGTACTTC.

V and J are TRBV7-3 and TRBJ2-3, with D unresolved. The germline gives CDR1 SGHTA, CDR2 FQGTGA. Trimming shortened V by 5 bases and J by 3 bases, and 15 bases separated the two germline ends. This CDR3 is 15 amino acids long. In DNA form, the CDR3 reads TGTGCCAGCAGCACCCCTCCGGGTTTGACAGATACGCAGTATTTT. Its translation is CASSTPPGLTDTQYF.

A word on this clone: This specimen includes other DNA sequences encoding the same CDR3. The chain carries TRBV6-5 and TRBJ1-2; D unclear. Germline V lookup: CDR1 MNHEY, CDR2 SVGAGI. This CDR3 region has 14 residues. The V and J ends lost 0 bases and 0 bases respectively, with 5 bases between them. CDR3 nucleotide sequence: TGTGCCAGCAGTTACTCGGCGGCTAACTATGGCTACACCTTC. Encoded protein: CASSYSAANYGYTF.

As for this clone: This specimen includes other DNA sequences encoding the same CDR3. The chain combines TRBV27 with TRBJ2-5; D ambiguous. The CDR3 has 14 amino acids. V was shortened by 1 base and J by 4 bases, with 10 bases between the two germline ends. The germline V gene has CDR1 MNHEY and CDR2 SMNVEV (reference sequence). CDR3 sequence: CASSLFGPGETQYF. CDR3 sequence (DNA): TGTGCCAGCAGTTTATTCGGGCCTGGAGAGACCCAGTACTTC.

The chain recombines TRBV7-9 with TRBJ1-4; tentative D call: TRBD1 (5 bases). The V gene's germline CDR1 is SEHNR and CDR2 FQNEAQ (reference sequence). The V gene lost 0 bases and the J gene lost 0 bases, with 8 bases spanning the gap. The CDR3 contains 16 residues. The chain's CDR3 is CASSLAEGPTNEKLFF. The DNA for the CDR3 is TGTGCCAGCAGCTTAGCGGAGGGGCCAACTAATGAAAAACTGTTTTTT.

This chain links TRBV27 with TRBJ1-4, with 7 nucleotides matching TRBD1. Unmatched junction bases numbered 12, after V lost 3 bases and J lost 5 bases. The germline V gene has CDR1 MNHEY and CDR2 SMNVEV (reference sequence). CDR3 length equals 17 residues. CDR3 sequence: CASSLSPTGTANEKLFF. In DNA, the CDR3 is TGTGCCAGCAGTTTGTCGCCCACCGGGACAGCAAATGAAAAACTGTTTTTT.

The chain uses TRBV25-1 and TRBJ2-2; 12 bases are a match to TRBD2. The V gene end was trimmed by 3 bases and the J gene end by 0 bases; junction bases not matched to a gene: 5. Germline lookup yields CDR1 MGHDK and CDR2 SYGVNS. The length of the CDR3 is 18 residues. CDR3 sequence (DNA): TGTGCCAGCAGTGAGACTAGCGGGAGACCCGCGAACACCGGGGAGCTGTTTTTT. Its protein is CASSETSGRPANTGELFF.

The chain carries TRBV7-6 and TRBJ2-7; D is possibly TRBD2 (7 bases). CDR1 SGHVS and CDR2 FNYEAQ come from the germline V gene. V was pared by 4 bases and J by 3 bases, with 19 bases between. This CDR3 is 16 amino acids long. In nucleotides, the CDR3 is TGTGCCAGCAGCTCCTTAGGGGGGGTTTGGAGCTACGAGCAGTACTTC. This translates into CASSSLGGVWSYEQYF.

This clone has just one count. The chain couples TRBV28 to TRBJ2-1, with TRBD2 matching 12 bases. The V gene's germline CDR1 is MDHEN and CDR2 SYDVKM. Trimming at V came to 4 bases and at J to 10 bases, leaving 8 bases not matched to a gene. The CDR3 is 15 residues long. The CDR3 spells CASSSLAGGPPEQFF. In DNA, the CDR3 is TGTGCCAGCAGTTCTCTAGCGGGAGGGCCCCCCGAGCAGTTCTTC. The variable domain in full, completed from reference TRBV28 and TRBJ2-1, reads DVKVTQSSRYLVKRTGEKVFLECVQDMDHENMFWYRQDPGLGLRLIYFSYDVKMKEKGDIPEGYSVSREKKERFSLILESASTNQTSMYLCASSSLAGGPPEQFFGPGTRLTVL.

V usage is TRBV4-2 and J usage is TRBJ1-4; D is unclear. Trimming cost V 4 bases and J 8 bases, with 8 bases left between them. This CDR3 has 12 residues. Germline V gene data show CDR1 as LGHNA and CDR2 as YNFKEQ. The CDR3 sequence: CASSPPAEKLFF. The CDR3 DNA reads as TGTGCCAGCAGCCCTCCCGCGGAAAAACTGTTTTTT.

This chain joins TRBV9 and TRBJ2-3; D remains ambiguous. Germline V gives CDR1 SGDLS, CDR2 YYNGEE. This CDR3 comprises 16 residues. The V end lost 0 bases, the J end lost 0 bases, and 11 bases lay between the germline ends. The CDR3 protein is CASSVVAEASTDTQYF. DNA of the CDR3: TGTGCCAGCAGCGTAGTTGCGGAAGCTAGCACAGATACGCAGTATTTT.

The J gene is TRBJ1-2, the V gene TRBV10-2; D is undetermined. Germline values: CDR1 WSHSY, CDR2 SAAADI. The V end lost 4 bases, the J end lost 1 base, and 13 bases lay between the germline ends. CDR3 length: 15 residues. CDR3 sequence (DNA): TGCGCCAGCAGTGTCCCAGGAGCACTTAACTATGGCTACACCTTC. Translation gives CASSVPGALNYGYTF.

This clone was detected once. The CDR3 region is CAISGGGTGSEAFF. The DNA of the CDR3 is TGTGCCATCAGTGGGGGTGGGACAGGGAGTGAAGCTTTCTTT. This chain uses TRBV10-3 with TRBJ1-1, with TRBD1 matching over 9 bases. Per the germline V gene, CDR1 is ENHRY and CDR2 is SYGVKD. This CDR3 has 14 residues. Losses at the gene ends were 4 bases for V and 7 bases for J; bases not matched to a gene: 7.

V usage is TRBV13 and J usage is TRBJ2-4; D might be TRBD1 (5 bases). Germline-derived CDR1 and CDR2 are PRHDT and FYEKMQ (reference sequence). V was pared by 5 bases and J by 1 base, with 21 bases between. The CDR3 length is 18 residues. CDR3 loop: CASSPVDVGVSAKNIQYF. The CDR3 nucleotides are TGTGCCAGCAGCCCCGTTGACGTAGGGGTTTCGGCCAAAAACATTCAGTACTTC.

The chain employs TRBV11-2 and TRBJ2-7; possible D gene TRBD1, 5 bases. Germline V gives CDR1 SGHAT, CDR2 FQNNGV. Trimming cost V 4 bases and J 0 bases, with 10 bases left between them. CDR3 length equals 14 residues. The CDR3 protein is CASSSIDSSYEQYF. DNA of the CDR3: TGTGCCAGCAGCTCGATCGACAGCTCCTACGAGCAGTACTTC. The variable domain in full, completed from reference TRBV11-2 and TRBJ2-7, reads EAGVAQSPRYKIIEKRQSVAFWCNPISGHATLYWYQQILGQGPKLLIQFQNNGVVDDSQLPKDRFSAERLKGVDSTLKIQPAKLEDSAVYLCASSSIDSSYEQYFGPGTRLTVT.

This chain uses TRBV6-6 with TRBJ2-3, with 7 bases that match TRBD1. Germline V gives CDR1 MNHNY, CDR2 SVGAGI (reference sequence). This CDR3 is built from 15 residues. V shed 3 bases and J 2 bases; nucleotides not matched to a gene: 5. This CDR3 reads CASSYHQGDTDTQYF. CDR3 nucleotides: TGTGCCAGCAGTTATCACCAGGGGGACACAGATACGCAGTATTTT.

V is TRBV2 and J is TRBJ1-3; D uncertain. Trimming took off 1 base at V and 4 bases at J, with 20 bases between the two ends. Germline V CDR1 and CDR2: SNHLY, FYNNEI. The CDR3 has 18 amino acids. The CDR3 here is CASSEEGVRGSLGNTIYF. CDR3 coding DNA: TGTGCCAGCAGTGAAGAAGGTGTAAGAGGGAGTCTCGGAAACACCATATATTTT.

The genes are TRBV28 and TRBJ1-1, with D possibly being TRBD1 (5 bases). Trimming shortened V by 6 bases and J by 8 bases, and 19 bases separated the two germline ends. This CDR3 has 14 amino acids. The germline V gene has CDR1 MDHEN and CDR2 SYDVKM. The DNA for the CDR3 is TGTGCCAGCAGCACCTCGGGGCCAATAAACGAAGCTTTCTTT. It codes for CASSTSGPINEAFF.